The sequence of this TCR beta chain was determined in a study of cytomegalovirus exposure and HLA in healthy donors (dated by TCRdb to 2016 to 2017). Regarding the complete study: In an earlier analysis of some 550 of the donors, 276 Gb of sequence data and roughly 100 million unique TCR beta sequences from about 190 million T cells were reported. Typing coverage varied by locus: about 620-630 donors for A, B, C, DRB1 and DQB1; about 520 for DQA1; about 600 for DPA1; approximately 490 for DPB1. In an earlier analysis of 500 to 650 of the donors, high-throughput TCR beta sequencing was used to judge whether each TCR beta V gene segment behaved as functional or pseudogenic. Across 300 to 400 genotyped donors of the cohort, an average of about 200,000 unique TCR beta nucleotide sequences per donor were sequenced, and about a sixth of those sequences were non-productive. Every repertoire in the discovery cohort had been generated on one and the same sequencing platform. An early release covering roughly 640 HLA-typed donors comprised approximately 300 gigabases of sequencing data and approximately 80 million unique TCR sequences. Besides the first cohort of roughly 660 subjects, a separate validation cohort made up of over 95 different subjects was used. The genetic ancestry cluster associated with self-reported Caucasian donors included 65% to 90% of the approximately 430 genotyped donors. The study aimed to test whether signatures of past pathogen exposure could be identified by cataloging public T cell receptors. To study patterns of TCR occurrence, a later analysis re-analyzed previously published TCR beta repertoires from 650 to 750 donors and added high-resolution HLA genotyping. A handful of DR-DQ haplotypes were handled as single units for association and clustering because linkage in the cohort was strong. The later analysis used no new phenotypic data to find candidate immune exposures, relying instead on TCR beta sequences and their occurrence across donors. A later genetic analysis took genome-wide SNP genotypes for about 55% of the roughly 700 donors and used that subset as a discovery cohort. The study used immunosequencing to profile the T cell repertoires of approximately 650 subjects and linked those repertoires to cytomegalovirus serostatus. Alongside the repertoire data, information on donor age, sex, ethnicity and CMV serostatus was compiled. High-throughput TCR immunosequencing, statistical association of individual TCRs with disease status, and machine learning were combined to predict cytomegalovirus infection status. Class I and class II HLA loci were covered by the typing at four-digit resolution. Study-wide findings and limitations: The cohort was sequenced for TCR beta chains only, and without alpha or paired-chain data the features that could be detected were limited. A later genetic analysis reported fewer N-insertions in productive TCRs among donors in an Asian-associated ancestry cluster than the approximately 700-donor mean. Seventeen rarely observed V segments, including chromosome 9 orphons, were excluded from the earlier analysis of some 590 of the donors because counts were too low. A later analysis found that TCR association rates varied across HLA loci, with DRB1 alleles showing the most associated TCRs and HLA-C alleles the fewest. When HLA alleles, especially DR and DQ, strongly co-occurred, TCR associations were difficult to assign to individual alleles. A further reported finding was that TCR beta sequences accurately predicted the HLA-A and HLA-B alleles for most subjects in the first cohort. According to a later analysis, most CMV-associated TCR beta chains appeared to be HLA-restricted, and the HLA associations seemed to be driven largely by CMV exposure. An association between a missense DCLRE1C variant and V-gene and J-gene trimming of TCR beta chains was found in a later genetic analysis and replicated in an independent cohort. A cluster of highly shared sequence variants was judged likely to represent a technical artifact of the sequencing pipeline. Linkage disequilibrium might explain the correlated functional status among segregating V segments, but an unknown experimental factor could not be ruled out. Most TCR sequences were seen in very few donors, while some public TCRs were found in many individuals. An earlier analysis of approximately 600 of the donors showed that most TCR beta V segments appeared in productive rearrangements either about 87% or about 30% of the time, which broadly matched IMGT annotations. In both the original and validation cohorts, the classifier was reported to diagnose cytomegalovirus status with high specificity and sensitivity. The 87-base-pair reads could not distinguish some IMGT-functional V segments, including TRBV6-2 and TRBV6-3, so those segments were excluded. Compared with equally common non-associated chains, HLA-associated TCR beta chains in a later analysis were more clonally expanded and had lower generation probabilities. Because HLA typing was unavailable for some donors at each locus, only the typed subset was used in association tests. The authors suggested that the approach could potentially be generalized to other disease states and immunological phenotypes. Presence/absence analyses assumed roughly uniform sequencing depth across donors, an assumption that may not hold. A later analysis associated 16,951 TCR beta sequences with specific HLA alleles at a false discovery rate of 0.05. A total of some 180 TCR beta chains were listed by the study as associated with cytomegalovirus. Several of the top co-occurrence clusters appeared to be linked to parvovirus B19, influenza, CMV and Epstein-Barr virus, according to a later analysis. In vitro tests confirmed that three of the cytomegalovirus-associated TCR beta chains recognize cytomegalovirus antigens. For the cohort, immune exposure information was limited to CMV serostatus.

Libraries came from the immunoSEQ multiplex PCR assay. A mixture of 60 forward primers for TCR Vbeta segments and 13 reverse primers for TCR Jbeta segments was used in the multiplex PCR. The CDR3 region of rearranged TCR beta genes was amplified from genomic DNA by a multiplex PCR assay. Amplified TCR beta libraries were sequenced as 87-base-pair reads on the Illumina HiSeq System. As for the original processing: A later analysis counted around 72 million unique TCR beta chains across the 690 or so repertoires, and around 12 million of these chains were shared by at least two donors. Raw reads were error-corrected and collapsed into unique sequences with a nearest-neighbor algorithm that merged closely related sequences to remove PCR and sequencing errors. V, D and J gene segments were assigned by aligning CDR3 sequences to IMGT reference sequences. For a sequence to be retained, at least a six-nucleotide match to both a V gene segment and a J gene segment was required. A rearrangement counted as productive if the CDR3 had no stop codons and remained in frame with V and J, and every other rearrangement counted as non-productive. Following IMGT convention, CDR3 was defined as the stretch from the second conserved V-encoded cysteine up to the conserved J-encoded phenylalanine. In an earlier analysis of roughly 610 of the donors, sequences lacking an unambiguous match to a single V gene segment were excluded. In an earlier analysis of some 590 of the donors, a V segment was called functional when productive rearrangements were above 56.7%, and segregating when the standard deviation between donors exceeded 5%. A statistical classification framework was built for diagnosing cytomegalovirus status from the catalog of TCR beta chain sequences. V and J gene assignment, in a later analysis, came from comparing TCR nucleotide sequences with IMGT/GENE-DB human TR gene sequences. The TCRdist pipeline was used in a later analysis to assign CDR3 sequences and most-parsimonious VDJ recombination scenarios. In a later analysis, every TCR beta chain was defined by the combination of its CDR3 amino acid sequence and its V-gene family, and reads without a unique V-gene family were dropped. As a way to deal with suspected cross-contamination and a sequencing artifact, a later analysis dropped approximately 570 nucleotide sequences that were highly shared and had low generation probability. A later analysis calculated a clonal expansion index for each public chain from normalized within-repertoire ranks of inferred template counts. In a later analysis, generation probabilities were computed using a VDJ recombination model fitted to out-of-frame rearrangements, and the results were checked against IGoR. In a later analysis, hypergeometric tests were used to score TCR-TCR, TCR-HLA and TCR-CMV co-occurrence, with a repertoire-size bias correction applied to TCR pairs. False discovery rates were estimated in a later analysis by permuting HLA or CMV assignments 20 times. In a later analysis, co-occurring TCRs were grouped using DBSCAN, with TCRdist sequence similarity added in when clustering inside HLA-allele-positive subsets. Repertoires with fewer than 30,000 or more than 120,000 public chains, plus five repertoires with anomalous nucleotide sharing, were excluded from co-occurrence clustering. TCRdb holds this immuneACCESS table with in-frame rearrangements only. Some clones are missing; in checked studies, unresolved V genes explain under half, and the rest has no known cause. V, J and clone size were drawn from that table, and D and trimming were deduced from the DNA. The sample table shows about 93,000 clones, and more than 55% are seen once. The top ten constitute 5.9% of the sample.

The cohort consisted of some 670 healthy bone marrow donors. Cohort members were all nominally healthy when sampled, although unrecorded immune exposures were likely present. The donor was CMV seropositive and belonged to the group of over 250 seropositive cohort members. A peripheral blood sample was provided by each donor, and peripheral blood mononuclear cells were used for TCR beta sequencing. Genomic DNA was extracted from the blood cell samples with the Qiagen DNeasy Blood Extraction Kit. Worth noting for this clone: This clone's antigen is unknown. Base qualities are not provided; no much larger clone lies one nucleotide away.

Based on the germline V gene (reference sequence), the CDR1 and CDR2 sequences are MNHNY and SVGAGI. Trimming costs V 0 bases and J 6 bases, and their ends lie 14 bases apart. Counted from cysteine to phenylalanine, this CDR3 has 15 amino acids. CDR3 DNA only is kept here, 45 bases in frame from base 1. The receptor comes from a boy between 10 and 17 years old in good health and CMV-seropositive. The sequenced material came from PBMCs. Recombination connected TRBV6-6 to TRBJ1-1; no D gene is confidently identified. The CDR3 protein: CASSYSIGLVAEAFF. The nucleotides read TGTGCCAGCAGTTACTCGATCGGGTTGGTGGCTGAAGCTTTCTTT.